This T cell receptor (beta chain) was captured in a study of cytomegalovirus exposure and HLA in healthy donors. PCR used 60 Vbeta primers and 13 Jbeta primers. The method was immunoSEQ multiplex PCR; TCRdb's version includes in-frame clones alone and lacks a portion of them. This table has about 150,000 clones, 75% to 90% appearing once. Turning to this clone: The antigen remains undetermined.

Broader study findings: Apparent HLA restriction characterized most CMV-associated TCR beta chains in a later analysis.

V was pared by 3 bases and J by 3 bases, with 9 bases between. The CDR3 totals 13 residues. Germline V gene data show CDR1 as KGHSH and CDR2 as LQKENI. This chain connects TRBV18 to TRBJ2-7; a weak D match, TRBD1 (6 bases). This receptor was identified in a woman aged 25-40 years in good health and CMV-seronegative. The specimen sequenced was PBMCs. CDR3 bases: TGTGCCAGCTCACCTCCAGGGGACTACGAGCAGTACTTC. Translating it yields CASSPPGDYEQYF.